This is a list of T cell receptor beta chains from one sample in a study of PD-1 blockade in classical Hodgkin lymphoma. Measured with immunoSEQ multiplex PCR; TCRdb has only the in-frame clones, and not every one. The sample contains more than 10,000 clones, approximately 80% of which appear only once. The sequences come from peripheral blood mononuclear cells (PBMCs), collected at baseline. Every receptor here comes from a human donor with classical Hodgkin lymphoma. CDR3s include the opening cysteine and the closing phenylalanine or tryptophan. A D gene is named only where the DNA matches it firmly. Rows may omit the clone size; those that give it use once, few, many or a size class.

CDR3 protein: CASSQDRAGQDNSPLHF
CDR3 DNA: TGCGCCAGCAGCCAAGATAGGGCGGGACAGGATAATTCACCCCTCCACTTT
D gene: TRBD1
V gene: TRBV4-1
J gene: TRBJ1-6
clone size: once

CDR3 protein: CSVDRGLINEQFF
CDR3 DNA: TGCAGCGTGGACAGGGGGCTAATCAATGAGCAGTTCTTC
D gene: TRBD1
V gene: TRBV29-1
J gene: TRBJ2-1
clone size: .

CDR3 protein: CASSLREGNEQFF
CDR3 DNA: TGTGCCAGCAGCTTGCGGGAGGGTAATGAGCAGTTCTTC
D gene: TRBD2
V gene: TRBV11-1
J gene: TRBJ2-1
clone size: .

CDR3 protein: CASSLGGEKLFF
CDR3 DNA: TGTGCCAGCAGCTTAGGGGGTGAAAAACTGTTTTTT
D gene: .
V gene: TRBV7-9
J gene: TRBJ1-4
clone size: few

CDR3 protein: CASRFCREGVLQPQHF
CDR3 DNA: TGTGCCAGCAGATTCTGTCGGGAGGGAGTGCTTCAGCCCCAGCATTTT
D gene: .
V gene: TRBV7-9
J gene: TRBJ1-5
clone size: .

CDR3 protein: CASGHRTSGSNEQFF
CDR3 DNA: TGTGCCAGCGGGCACCGGACTAGCGGGAGCAATGAGCAGTTCTTC
D gene: TRBD2
V gene: TRBV6-5
J gene: TRBJ2-1
clone size: .

CDR3 protein: CASSLSWETQYF
CDR3 DNA: TGTGCCAGCAGCTTGTCATGGGAGACCCAGTACTTC
D gene: .
V gene: TRBV7-2
J gene: TRBJ2-5
clone size: .

CDR3 protein: CASSSRDVNRDEQFF
CDR3 DNA: TGTGCCAGCAGCTCCAGGGACGTCAATCGGGATGAGCAGTTCTTC
D gene: .
V gene: TRBV7-9
J gene: TRBJ2-1
clone size: .

CDR3 protein: CASSQGTSGSPTGELFF
CDR3 DNA: TGCGCCAGCAGCCAAGGGACTAGCGGGAGTCCGACCGGGGAGCTGTTTTTT
D gene: TRBD2
V gene: TRBV4-1
J gene: TRBJ2-2
clone size: .

CDR3 protein: CASSLFGLAGQNEQFF
CDR3 DNA: TGTGCCAGTAGTCTTTTTGGACTAGCGGGGCAAAATGAGCAGTTCTTC
D gene: TRBD2
V gene: TRBV19
J gene: TRBJ2-1
clone size: .

CDR3 protein: CASSQAVDGSREQYF
CDR3 DNA: TGTGCCAGCAGCCAAGCAGTAGACGGCTCGAGGGAGCAGTACTTC
D gene: .
V gene: TRBV7-6
J gene: TRBJ2-7
clone size: medium-sized

CDR3 protein: CASSGGQVAPGELFF
CDR3 DNA: TGTGCCAGCAGTGGGGGACAGGTTGCGCCCGGGGAGCTGTTTTTT
D gene: TRBD1
V gene: TRBV2
J gene: TRBJ2-2
clone size: .

CDR3 protein: CASSRVQGNTEAFF
CDR3 DNA: TGTGCCAGCAGCCGAGTACAGGGGAACACTGAAGCTTTCTTT
D gene: .
V gene: TRBV4-2
J gene: TRBJ1-1
clone size: .

CDR3 protein: CASSELGLAGGSYEQYF
CDR3 DNA: TGTGCCAGCAGTGAATTGGGACTAGCGGGGGGCTCCTACGAGCAGTACTTC
D gene: TRBD2
V gene: TRBV6-1
J gene: TRBJ2-7
clone size: .

CDR3 protein: CASSTKRGTSGSRGYEQYF
CDR3 DNA: TGCGCCAGCAGCACTAAACGCGGGACTAGCGGGAGCCGAGGCTACGAGCAGTACTTC
D gene: TRBD2
V gene: TRBV23-1
J gene: TRBJ2-7
clone size: hyperexpanded

CDR3 protein: CAISAQETQYF
CDR3 DNA: TGTGCCATCAGTGCGCAAGAGACCCAGTACTTC
D gene: .
V gene: TRBV10-3
J gene: TRBJ2-5
clone size: few

CDR3 protein: CASSPTFHEQYF
CDR3 DNA: TGTGCCAGCAGCCCCACCTTCCACGAGCAGTACTTC
D gene: .
V gene: TRBV7-9
J gene: TRBJ2-7
clone size: .

CDR3 protein: CASSYAGDEQFF
CDR3 DNA: TGTGCCAGCAGTTACGCGGGGGATGAGCAGTTCTTC
D gene: TRBD2
V gene: TRBV6-6
J gene: TRBJ2-1
clone size: .

CDR3 protein: CASSAGTYSTDTQYF
CDR3 DNA: TGTGCCAGCTCGGCGGGAACGTATAGCACAGATACGCAGTATTTT
D gene: .
V gene: TRBV7-7
J gene: TRBJ2-3
clone size: .

CDR3 protein: CASSKPGLPVSEQFF
CDR3 DNA: TGTGCCAGCAGTAAACCGGGACTACCCGTCAGTGAGCAGTTCTTC
D gene: TRBD2
V gene: TRBV11-2
J gene: TRBJ2-1
clone size: .

CDR3 protein: CASSQVGSNEQFF
CDR3 DNA: TGCGCCAGCAGCCAAGTCGGGAGCAATGAGCAGTTCTTC
D gene: .
V gene: TRBV4-1
J gene: TRBJ2-1
clone size: .

CDR3 protein: CASSESVGVPFYEQYF
CDR3 DNA: TGTGCCAGCAGTGAATCGGTGGGAGTTCCCTTCTACGAGCAGTACTTC
D gene: .
V gene: TRBV6-1
J gene: TRBJ2-7
clone size: .

CDR3 protein: CAISDFTVNTGELFF
CDR3 DNA: TGTGCCATCAGTGATTTCACAGTAAACACCGGGGAGCTGTTTTTT
D gene: .
V gene: TRBV10-3
J gene: TRBJ2-2
clone size: .

CDR3 protein: CAIRRLAGPSYEQYF
CDR3 DNA: TGTGCCATCAGGAGACTAGCGGGACCCTCCTACGAGCAGTACTTC
D gene: TRBD2
V gene: TRBV10-3
J gene: TRBJ2-7
clone size: .

CDR3 protein: CASSSTPDRPKQGYTF
CDR3 DNA: TGTGCCAGCAGTTCAACGCCGGACAGGCCCAAACAAGGCTACACCTTC
D gene: TRBD1
V gene: TRBV27
J gene: TRBJ1-2
clone size: .

CDR3 protein: CASSYGQMNNPYGYTF
CDR3 DNA: TGTGCCAGCAGTTACGGGCAGATGAATAACCCGTATGGCTACACCTTC
D gene: .
V gene: TRBV6-5
J gene: TRBJ1-2
clone size: .